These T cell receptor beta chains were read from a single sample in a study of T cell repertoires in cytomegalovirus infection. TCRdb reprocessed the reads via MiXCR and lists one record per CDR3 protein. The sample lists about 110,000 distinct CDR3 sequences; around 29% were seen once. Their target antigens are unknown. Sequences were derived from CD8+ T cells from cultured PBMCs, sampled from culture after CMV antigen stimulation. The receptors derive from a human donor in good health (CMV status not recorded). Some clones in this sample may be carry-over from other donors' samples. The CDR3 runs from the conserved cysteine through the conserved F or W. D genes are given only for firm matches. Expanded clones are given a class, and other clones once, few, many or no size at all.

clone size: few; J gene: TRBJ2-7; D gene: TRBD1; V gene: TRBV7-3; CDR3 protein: CASSLNAGGRYEQYF; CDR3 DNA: TGTGCCAGCAGCTTAAACGCAGGGGGCAGATACGAGCAGTACTTC
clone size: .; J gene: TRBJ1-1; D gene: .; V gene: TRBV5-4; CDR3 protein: CASSLEHTEAFF; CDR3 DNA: TGTGCCAGCAGCTTGGAACACACTGAAGCTTTCTTT
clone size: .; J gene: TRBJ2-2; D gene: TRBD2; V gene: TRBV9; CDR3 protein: CASRASGGATGELFF; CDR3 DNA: TGTGCCAGCAGGGCTAGCGGGGGGGCCACCGGGGAGCTGTTTTTT
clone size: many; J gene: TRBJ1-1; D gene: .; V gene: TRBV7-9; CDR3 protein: CASLSGLDTEAFF; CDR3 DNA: TGTGCCAGCCTATCGGGGTTGGACACTGAAGCTTTCTTT
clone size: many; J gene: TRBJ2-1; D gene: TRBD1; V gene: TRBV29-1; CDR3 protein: CSVVDRSSYNEQFF; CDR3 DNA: TGCAGCGTTGTGGACAGGAGCTCCTACAATGAGCAGTTCTTC
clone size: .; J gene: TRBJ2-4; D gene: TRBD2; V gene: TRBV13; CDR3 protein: CASSREVGAKNIQYF; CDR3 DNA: TGTGCCAGCAGCCGGGAGGTAGGGGCCAAAAACATTCAGTACTTC
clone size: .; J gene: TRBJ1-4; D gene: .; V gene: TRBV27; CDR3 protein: CASSAWQSTEKLFF; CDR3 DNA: TGTGCCAGCAGCGCCTGGCAGTCGACGGAAAAACTGTTTTTT
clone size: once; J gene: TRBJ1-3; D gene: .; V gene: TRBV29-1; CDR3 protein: CSVSPGDGNTIYF; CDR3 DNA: TGCAGCGTCAGTCCAGGGGACGGAAACACCATATATTTT
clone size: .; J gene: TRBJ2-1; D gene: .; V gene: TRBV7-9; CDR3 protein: CASIDSGHIYNEQFF; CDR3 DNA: TGTGCCAGCATCGATTCGGGACACATCTACAATGAGCAGTTCTTC
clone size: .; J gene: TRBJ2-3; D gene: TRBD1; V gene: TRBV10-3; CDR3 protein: CAINTRDRGADTQYF; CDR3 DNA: TGTGCCATCAATACCCGGGACAGGGGCGCAGATACGCAGTATTTT
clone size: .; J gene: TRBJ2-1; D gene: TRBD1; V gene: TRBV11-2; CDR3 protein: CASSLWGRQGTDEQFF; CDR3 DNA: TGTGCCAGCAGCCTCTGGGGGAGACAGGGGACAGATGAGCAGTTCTTC
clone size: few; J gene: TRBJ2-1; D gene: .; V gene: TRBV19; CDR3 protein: CASSMTSSSYNEQFF; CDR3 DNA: TGTGCCAGTAGTATGACTTCGAGCTCCTACAATGAGCAGTTCTTC
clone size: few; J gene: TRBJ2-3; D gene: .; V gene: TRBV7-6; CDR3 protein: CASSLLIVADTQYF; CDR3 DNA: TGTGCCAGCAGCTTACTCATAGTAGCAGATACGCAGTATTTT
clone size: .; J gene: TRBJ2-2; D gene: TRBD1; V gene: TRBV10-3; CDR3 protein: CAISGTGSNTGELFF; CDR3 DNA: TGTGCCATCAGTGGGACAGGGTCGAACACCGGGGAGCTGTTTTTT
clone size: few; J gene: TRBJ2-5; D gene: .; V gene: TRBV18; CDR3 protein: CASSPQGAYQETQYF; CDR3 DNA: TGTGCCAGCTCACCACAAGGGGCGTACCAAGAGACCCAGTACTTC
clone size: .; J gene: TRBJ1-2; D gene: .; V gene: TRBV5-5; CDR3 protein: CVSSLEQGGYGYTF; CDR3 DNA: TGTGTCAGCAGCTTGGAACAGGGCGGCTATGGCTACACCTTC
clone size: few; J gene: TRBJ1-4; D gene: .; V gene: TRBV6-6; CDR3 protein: CASTFVGGPKGEKLFF; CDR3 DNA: TGTGCCAGTACGTTCGTAGGGGGACCCAAGGGTGAAAAACTGTTTTTT
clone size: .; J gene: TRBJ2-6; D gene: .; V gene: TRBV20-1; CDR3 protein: CSAIRSGANVLTF; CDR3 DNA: TGCAGTGCTATCCGGTCTGGGGCCAACGTCCTGACTTTC
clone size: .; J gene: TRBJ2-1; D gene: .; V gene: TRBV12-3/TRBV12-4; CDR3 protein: CASSLDLYNEQFF; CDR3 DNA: TGTGCCAGCAGTTTAGACCTCTACAATGAGCAGTTCTTC
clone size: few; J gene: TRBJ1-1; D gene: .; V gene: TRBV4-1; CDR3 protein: CASGQTVLDTEAFF; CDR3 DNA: TGCGCCAGCGGTCAGACGGTCCTAGACACTGAAGCTTTCTTT
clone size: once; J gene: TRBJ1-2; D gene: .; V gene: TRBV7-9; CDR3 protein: CASSLVWDRPNYGYTF; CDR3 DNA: TGTGCCAGCAGCTTAGTGTGGGACCGACCTAACTATGGCTACACCTTC
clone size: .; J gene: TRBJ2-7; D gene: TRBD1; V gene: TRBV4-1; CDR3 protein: CASSQEVIQGQAYEQYF; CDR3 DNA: TGCGCCAGCAGCCAAGAGGTAATCCAGGGACAGGCATACGAGCAGTACTTC
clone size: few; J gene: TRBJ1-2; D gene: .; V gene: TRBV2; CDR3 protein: CASGGMGDLGYTF; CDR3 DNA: TGTGCCAGCGGTGGAATGGGGGATCTTGGCTACACCTTC
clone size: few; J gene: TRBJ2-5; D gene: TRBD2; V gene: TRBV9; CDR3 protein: CASSVGTSVAETQYF; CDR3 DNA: TGTGCCAGCAGCGTAGGAACTAGCGTAGCAGAGACCCAGTACTTC
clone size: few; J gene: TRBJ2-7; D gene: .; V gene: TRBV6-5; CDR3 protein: CASSQNSYEQYF; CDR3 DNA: TGTGCCAGCAGTCAAAATTCATACGAGCAGTACTTC
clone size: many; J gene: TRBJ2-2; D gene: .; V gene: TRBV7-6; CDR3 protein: CASSQGRPGELFF; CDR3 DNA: TGTGCCAGCAGCCAAGGGAGGCCCGGGGAGCTGTTTTTT
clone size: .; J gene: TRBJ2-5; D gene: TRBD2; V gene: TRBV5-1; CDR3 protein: CASSLRTGGIGETQYF; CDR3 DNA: TGCGCCAGCAGCTTGAGGACGGGGGGTATAGGAGAGACCCAGTACTTC
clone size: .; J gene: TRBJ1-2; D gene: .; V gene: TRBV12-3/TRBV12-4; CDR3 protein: CASSRAYGNYGYTF; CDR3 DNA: TGTGCCAGCAGCAGGGCGTACGGTAACTATGGCTACACCTTC
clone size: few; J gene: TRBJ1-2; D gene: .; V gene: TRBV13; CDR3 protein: CASSSRTPLYGYTF; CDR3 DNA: TGTGCCAGCAGCTCCAGGACGCCCCTCTATGGCTACACCTTC
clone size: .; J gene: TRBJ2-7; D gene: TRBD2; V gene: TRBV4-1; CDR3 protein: CASSQLAGGPYEQYF; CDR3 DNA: TGCGCCAGCAGCCAGTTAGCGGGGGGACCCTACGAGCAGTACTTC
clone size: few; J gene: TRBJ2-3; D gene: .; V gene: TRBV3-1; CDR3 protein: CASSPTGAAGVTDTQYF; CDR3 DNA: TGTGCCAGCAGCCCAACGGGCGCAGCCGGGGTCACAGATACGCAGTATTTT
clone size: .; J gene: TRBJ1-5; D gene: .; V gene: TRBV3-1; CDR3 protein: CASSQVPGRQPQHF; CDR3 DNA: TGTGCCAGCAGCCAAGTTCCGGGTAGGCAGCCCCAGCATTTT
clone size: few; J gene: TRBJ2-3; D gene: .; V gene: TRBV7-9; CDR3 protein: CASSLRSDTQYF; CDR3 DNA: TGTGCCAGCAGCCTAAGGTCAGATACGCAGTATTTT
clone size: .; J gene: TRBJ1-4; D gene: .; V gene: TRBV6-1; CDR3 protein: CASSEARATNEKLFF; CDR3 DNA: TGTGCCAGCAGTGAAGCCAGGGCAACTAATGAAAAACTGTTTTTT
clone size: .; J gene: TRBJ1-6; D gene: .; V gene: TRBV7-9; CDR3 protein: CASSPLGGIDSPLHF; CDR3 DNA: TGTGCCAGCAGCCCCCTGGGGGGGATCGATTCACCCCTCCACTTT
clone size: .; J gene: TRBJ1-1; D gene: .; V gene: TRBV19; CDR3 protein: CASSIGSLETEAFF; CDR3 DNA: TGTGCCAGTAGTATTGGCTCCCTGGAGACTGAAGCTTTCTTT
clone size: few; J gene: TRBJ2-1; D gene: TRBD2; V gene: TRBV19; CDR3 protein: CASNLGGASYNEQFF; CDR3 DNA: TGTGCCAGTAACCTCGGGGGGGCGTCCTACAATGAGCAGTTCTTC
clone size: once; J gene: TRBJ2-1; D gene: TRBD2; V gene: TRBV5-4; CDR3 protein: CASSLGSPSGAYYNEQFF; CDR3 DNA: TGTGCCAGCAGCTTGGGCTCGCCTAGCGGTGCCTACTACAATGAGCAGTTCTTC
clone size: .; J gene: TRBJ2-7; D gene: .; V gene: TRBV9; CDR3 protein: CASSPDGTGYEQYF; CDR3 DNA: TGTGCCAGCAGCCCTGATGGAACGGGCTACGAGCAGTACTTC
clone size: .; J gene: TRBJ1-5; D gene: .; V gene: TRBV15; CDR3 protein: CATSRYGTSNQPQHF; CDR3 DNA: TGTGCCACCAGCAGATACGGGACATCGAATCAGCCCCAGCATTTT
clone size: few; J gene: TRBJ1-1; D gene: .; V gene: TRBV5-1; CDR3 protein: CASSLGGGGTGTEAFF; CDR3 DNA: TGCGCCAGCAGCTTGGGGGGGGGCGGGACGGGCACTGAAGCTTTCTTT